The present T cell receptor beta chain was sequenced within a study of cytomegalovirus exposure and HLA in healthy donors. As for the study in general: An earlier analysis found fewer than 120 million unique TCR beta sequences from around 180 million T cells.

PCR amplification relied on 60 Vbeta primers (plus 13 Jbeta primers). The method was immunoSEQ multiplex PCR; TCRdb's version includes in-frame clones alone and lacks a portion of them. There are hundreds of thousands of clones in the sample; 65% to 85% occur only once, and approximately 2.5% lies in the top ten. The germline V gene has CDR1 LNHDA and CDR2 SQIVND (reference sequence). The CDR3 is made up of 19 amino acids. Unmatched junction bases numbered 14, after V lost 2 bases and J lost 6 bases. Healthy people donating bone marrow made up the donors. This chain joins TRBV19 and TRBJ2-2, with 11 bases identical to TRBD2. This TCR came from a female donor in good health and CMV-seronegative. The sequenced sample consisted of PBMCs. CDR3 DNA sequence: TGTGCCAGTAGTATAAAGGAACTAGCGGGAGACTGGAGGGCCGGGGAGCTGTTTTTT. Protein sequence: CASSIKELAGDWRAGELFF.